This entry lists 10 T cell receptor beta chains sequenced from one sample in a study of T cell responses to AZD1222 COVID-19 vaccine. Generated by immunoSEQ multiplex PCR, the TCRdb table keeps only in-frame clones and is missing some. Among under 200,000 clones listed, 80% to 95% were seen once. The sample consisted of peripheral blood, taken on day 0 of AZD1222 vaccination. These receptors all stem from an adult in good health.

This clone is a singleton in its sample. The V and J genes are TRBV6-1 and TRBJ2-5, with unresolved D. V dropped 3 bases and J dropped 4 bases, with 9 bases sitting between them. Per the germline V gene, CDR1 is MNHNS and CDR2 is SASEGT. CDR3 length equals 13 residues. In DNA form, the CDR3 reads TGTGCCAGCAGTGATGAGCCGGGAGAGACCCAGTACTTC. Translation gives CASSDEPGETQYF.

V and J are TRBV4-3 and TRBJ1-2; D unresolved. CDR3 size: 16 residues. Germline V gene sequence: CDR1 LGHNA, CDR2 YSLEER. V lost 1 base and J lost 0, with 12 bases in between. This CDR3 reads CASSQGGLGTNYGYTF. Here the CDR3 DNA reads TGCGCCAGCAGCCAAGGAGGTTTGGGGACTAACTATGGCTACACCTTC.

The gene calls are TRBV4-1 and TRBJ2-5; the D gene is possibly TRBD1 (6 bases). Germline V lookup: CDR1 MGHRA, CDR2 YSYEKL. This CDR3 region has 13 residues. Trimming shortened V by 3 bases and J by 10 bases, and 15 bases separated the two germline ends. The CDR3 spells CASSHTDRWFQYF. The CDR3 nucleotides read TGCGCCAGCAGCCATACTGACAGGTGGTTCCAGTACTTC.

Written as DNA, the CDR3 is TGTGCCAGCAGCTTAGACTCCCCGAACTCCCAGCCCCAGCATTTT. Translated: CASSLDSPNSQPQHF. The chain recombines TRBV7-8 with TRBJ1-5; D remains unclear. The CDR3 has 15 residues. Germline V gene lookup returns CDR1 SGHVS and CDR2 FQNEAQ. V lost 1 base and J 7 bases, leaving 14 bases between the germline ends.

This sequence joins TRBV5-1 and TRBJ1-2; D not certain. V dropped 4 bases and J dropped 7 bases, with 17 bases sitting between them. The CDR3 length is 14 residues. In germline, CDR1 is SGHRS, CDR2 YFSETQ. CDR3 protein: CASSPEVGRGGYTF. DNA for the CDR3: TGCGCCAGCAGCCCCGAGGTAGGGAGAGGTGGCTACACCTTC.

This chain links TRBV5-1 with TRBJ2-1; 10 nucleotides agree with TRBD2. The CDR3 runs to 17 residues. CDR1 is SGHRS and CDR2 is YFSETQ in the germline V gene. Trimming removed 3 bases from V and 0 bases from J; junction bases left unmatched: 6. CDR3 in amino acids: CASSSYSGGSSYNEQFF. The CDR3 bases are TGCGCCAGCAGCTCCTATAGCGGGGGGAGCTCCTACAATGAGCAGTTCTTC.

Comment on this clone: One end of the junction fails to match germline, which may point to a read error. This chain connects TRBV5-1 to TRBJ2-7; a weak D match, TRBD2 (6 bases). Germline V gene data show CDR1 as SGHRS and CDR2 as YFSETQ. This CDR3 has 14 amino acids. CDR3 DNA: TGCGCCAGTAGCTTTAGCGGAGAATCCTACGAGCAGTACTTC. This sequence encodes CASSFSGESYEQYF.

This sequence joins TRBV9 and TRBJ1-5; no definite D call. From germline, CDR1 is SGDLS and CDR2 YYNGEE. The CDR3 runs to 15 residues. Trimming shortened V by 1 base and J by 6 bases, and 14 bases separated the two germline ends. The CDR3 nucleotides are TGTGCCAGCAGCGTATTGGGCGTTCCTTTTCAGCCCCAGCATTTT. Translation: CASSVLGVPFQPQHF.

The V gene is TRBV5-4, the J gene TRBJ2-7, with a tentative D call TRBD2 (6 bases). V lost 2 bases to trimming and J lost 0 bases, with 9 bases between them. The V gene's germline CDR1 is SGHNT and CDR2 YYREEE (reference sequence). CDR3 length: 14 residues. The CDR3 sequence is CASSFMTSSYEQYF. The CDR3 coding sequence is TGTGCCAGCAGCTTCATGACTAGCTCCTACGAGCAGTACTTC.

This chain links TRBV19 with TRBJ1-5; D perhaps matches TRBD1 (5 bases). The V gene lost 5 bases and the J gene lost 0 bases, with 11 bases spanning the gap. The CDR3 totals 15 residues. Looked up from germline, CDR1 is LNHDA and CDR2 is SQIVND (reference sequence). The CDR3 loop is CASSPGDYSNQPQHF. The CDR3 DNA reads as TGTGCCAGTAGTCCCGGGGACTATAGCAATCAGCCCCAGCATTTT.